A selection of T cell receptor beta chains follows, all from one sample in a study of T cell repertoires in cytomegalovirus infection. TCRdb processed the reads anew with MiXCR; each CDR3 protein has one entry. The table lists 800,000 to 950,000 distinct CDR3 sequences, about 33% of them singletons. No antigen has been assigned to these receptors. The sample in question was cultured CD8+ T cells from PBMCs, obtained from culture after CMV antigen stimulation. The receptors come from a human donor in good health (CMV status not recorded). Some clones in this sample may be carry-over from other donors' samples. Both conserved end residues are trimmed from each CDR3. Each record gives: V gene, J gene, CDR3 length, CDR3 protein.

TRBV5-1,TRBJ2-2,14,ASSLLARTGTGELF
TRBV27,TRBJ1-3,15,ASSLTPYGGVGNTIY
TRBV2,TRBJ1-1,12,ASPGVTMNTEAF
TRBV12-3/TRBV12-4,TRBJ2-7,14,ASTFGGQGSKYEQY
TRBV12-5,TRBJ1-5,16,ASGFEDRGKKSNQPQH
TRBV20-1,TRBJ1-2,13,SARGGTADNYGYT
TRBV7-2,TRBJ1-4,13,ASSPYRGGNEKLF
TRBV6-5,TRBJ1-2,14,ASSRLGSGSGYGYT
TRBV7-9,TRBJ2-7,13,ASSVTTGLGYEQY
TRBV10-1,TRBJ1-2,13,ASSPGTESNYGYT
TRBV19,TRBJ2-7,10,ASGDTFHEQY
TRBV7-3,TRBJ2-3,18,ASSFPGGELAGTGTDTQY
TRBV27,TRBJ2-3,12,ASKGTGSTDTQY
TRBV6-1,TRBJ1-2,9,AAAGVDGYT
TRBV12-3/TRBV12-4,TRBJ1-2,13,ASTLLLTGNYGYT
TRBV2,TRBJ1-1,9,ASRDALEAF
TRBV6-2/TRBV6-3,TRBJ1-5,14,ASSYYGPNPNQPQH
TRBV25-1,TRBJ2-1,15,ASSEYFGTGTYNEQF
TRBV6-6,TRBJ1-4,14,ASSSRQGLTNEKLF
TRBV5-1,TRBJ2-3,13,ASSRGTAPTDTQY
TRBV9,TRBJ1-1,14,ASSVLRGRGKTEAF
TRBV6-5,TRBJ2-4,13,ASSYSTSGENIQY
TRBV6-2/TRBV6-3,TRBJ1-5,10,ASSYGVEAQH
TRBV15,TRBJ2-1,14,ATSRDRGRWDNEQF
TRBV20-1,TRBJ1-5,12,SARLRAGNQPQH
TRBV7-6,TRBJ1-2,7,ASSSQDY
TRBV29-1,TRBJ1-1,11,SVQTGEATEAF
TRBV28,TRBJ2-2,15,ASSPTLDRTNTGELF
TRBV27,TRBJ1-1,12,ASRRIRPNTEAF
TRBV10-3,TRBJ2-5,13,AISEVRDKQETQY
TRBV4-2,TRBJ1-1,15,ASSQDMGTEMNTEAF
TRBV12-5,TRBJ2-1,11,ASGRGTYNEQF
TRBV13,TRBJ2-3,11,ASLQGGGDTQY